This T cell receptor (beta chain) comes out of a study of cytomegalovirus exposure and HLA in healthy donors. Study-level background: An earlier analysis identified under 130 million unique TCR beta sequences in 150 million to 200 million T cells. Most donors, just over 80% of several hundred genotyped, fell in the Caucasian-associated ancestry cluster. Findings and caveats of the study: The authors confirmed in vitro that three CMV-associated chains were specific for CMV antigens. The HLA-A and HLA-B alleles of most subjects were reportedly predicted accurately from TCR beta sequences.

CDR1 is MNHEY and CDR2 is SMNVEV in the germline V gene (reference sequence). The CDR3 is 13 amino acids. Trimming stripped 2 bases from V and 5 bases from J, with 6 bases between. This PCR relied on a set of 60 Vbeta primers and 13 Jbeta primers. Repertoires were generated with immunoSEQ multiplex PCR, while TCRdb's copy carries only in-frame clones and drops some. The table shows about 160,000 clones, with approximately 80% occurring only once. As to this clone: What it binds is unknown.

The genes are TRBV27 and TRBJ2-2, with D unclear. The sequencing sample was made of PBMCs. The sequence derives from a boy between 2 and 15 years old in good health and CMV-seronegative. The CDR3 protein is CASSLQATGELFF. CDR3 nucleotides: TGTGCCAGCAGTTTACAGGCAACCGGGGAGCTGTTTTTT.